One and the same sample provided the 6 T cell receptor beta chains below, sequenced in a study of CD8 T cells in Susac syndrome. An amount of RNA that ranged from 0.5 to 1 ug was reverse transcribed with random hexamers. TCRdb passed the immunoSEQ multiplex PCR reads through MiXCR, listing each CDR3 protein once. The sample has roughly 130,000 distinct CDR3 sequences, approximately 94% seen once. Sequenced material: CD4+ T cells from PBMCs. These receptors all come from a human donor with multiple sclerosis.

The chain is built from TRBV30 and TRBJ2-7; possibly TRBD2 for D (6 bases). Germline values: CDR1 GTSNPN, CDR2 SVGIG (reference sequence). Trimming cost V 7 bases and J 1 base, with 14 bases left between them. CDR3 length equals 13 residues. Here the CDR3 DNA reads TGTGCCTCCTTGACTAGAGCGTCCTACGAGCAGTACTTC. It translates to CASLTRASYEQYF.

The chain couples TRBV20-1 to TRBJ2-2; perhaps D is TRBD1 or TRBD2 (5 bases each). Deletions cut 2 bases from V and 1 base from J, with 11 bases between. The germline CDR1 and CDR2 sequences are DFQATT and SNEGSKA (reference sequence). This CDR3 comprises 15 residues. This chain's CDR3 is CSARKGTVNTGELFF. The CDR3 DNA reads TGCAGTGCTAGAAAGGGGACCGTGAACACCGGGGAGCTGTTTTTT.

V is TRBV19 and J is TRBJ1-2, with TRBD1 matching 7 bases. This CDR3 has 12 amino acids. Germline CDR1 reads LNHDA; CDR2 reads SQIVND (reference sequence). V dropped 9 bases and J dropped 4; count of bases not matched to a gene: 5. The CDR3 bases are TGTGCCAGCGGACAGGCAACCTATGGCTACACCTTC. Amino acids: CASGQATYGYTF.

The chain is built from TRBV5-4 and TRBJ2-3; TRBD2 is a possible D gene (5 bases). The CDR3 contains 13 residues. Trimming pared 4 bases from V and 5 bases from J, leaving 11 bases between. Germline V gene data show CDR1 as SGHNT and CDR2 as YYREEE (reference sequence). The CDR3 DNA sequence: TGTGCCAGCAGCATAGTACGGGAAGATACGCAGTATTTT. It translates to CASSIVREDTQYF.

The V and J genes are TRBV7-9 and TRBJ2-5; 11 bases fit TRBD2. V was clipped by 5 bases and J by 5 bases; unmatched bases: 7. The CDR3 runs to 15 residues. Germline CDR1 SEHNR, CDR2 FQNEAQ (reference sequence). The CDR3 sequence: CASSLTSGSGETQYF. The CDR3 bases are TGTGCCAGCAGCCTCACTAGCGGGAGTGGTGAGACCCAGTACTTC.

The chain's CDR3 is CASSGAGQGHQYF. The DNA of the CDR3 is TGTGCCAGCAGTGGGGCCGGACAGGGTCATCAGTACTTC. V is TRBV2 and J is TRBJ2-4, with TRBD1 matching over 8 bases. The CDR3 has 13 amino acids. V lost 4 bases to trimming and J lost 12 bases; unmatched junction nucleotides: 8. Germline CDR1 reads SNHLY; CDR2 reads FYNNEI.